This T cell receptor (beta chain) is from a study of cytomegalovirus exposure and HLA in healthy donors. General observations from the study: That first-cohort TCR clusters tended to co-occur in the 100 to 150 validation repertoires was found in a later analysis. In vitro experiments confirmed that a few CMV-associated chains were specific for CMV antigens.

Note on this clone: The antigen is undetermined.

This CDR3 is 14 amino acids long. CDR1 is SQVTM, CDR2 ANQGSEA, per germline. V lost 6 bases and J lost 8, with 20 bases in between. The data were produced by immunoSEQ multiplex PCR, yet TCRdb's version contains in-frame clones alone and is incomplete. The sample holds roughly 150,000 clones, 80% to 90% seen once. The chain uses TRBV29-1 and TRBJ2-1, with D perhaps matching TRBD2 (9 bases). The origin of this receptor is a woman aged 18-30 years in good health and CMV-seronegative. Material for sequencing was PBMCs. In nucleotides, the CDR3 is TGCAGCGTGGCAGGGGGCGGGAGGGGCTATGAGCAGTTCTTC. Translation: CSVAGGGRGYEQFF.